One and the same sample provided the 26 T cell receptor beta chains below, sequenced in a study of blood T cell repertoires in COVID-19. Assay used: immunoSEQ multiplex PCR; TCRdb lists only in-frame clones, some missing. The repertoire includes around 260,000 clones, around 85% of them detected once, and 3.5% to 5.5% sits in the top ten. Material: PBMCs or T cells enriched from blood (not recorded which). The receptors derive from a woman aged 25 to 39 who had recovered from COVID-19.

This chain joins TRBV6-1 and TRBJ1-1; D remains unclear. Germline lookup yields CDR1 MNHNS and CDR2 SASEGT. V dropped 0 bases and J dropped 4 bases, with 12 bases sitting between them. CDR3 length: 15 amino acids. The chain's CDR3 is CASSEALSGVTEAFF. The CDR3 DNA reads TGTGCCAGCAGTGAAGCGCTATCCGGGGTCACTGAAGCTTTCTTT.

The rearrangement joins TRBV24-1 to TRBJ2-3, with TRBD1 matching over 9 bases. Germline assignment: CDR1 KGHDR and CDR2 SFDVKD. CDR3 length equals 17 residues. The V and J ends lost 0 bases and 0 bases, in that order; junction bases with no gene match: 3. CDR3 residues: CATSDLQQGASTDTQYF. CDR3 nucleotides: TGTGCCACCAGTGATTTGCAACAGGGGGCTAGCACAGATACGCAGTATTTT.

This sequence joins TRBV7-2 and TRBJ2-1; maybe TRBD1 (5 bases). The germline gives CDR1 SGHTA, CDR2 FQGNSA. The V and J ends lost 2 bases and 3 bases respectively, with 11 bases between them. This CDR3 is built from 15 residues. The CDR3 DNA reads as TGTGCCAGCAGCTTAAATCCCGACAGCTACAATGAGCAGTTCTTC. Amino acid sequence: CASSLNPDSYNEQFF.

The V call is TRBV5-1, the J call TRBJ1-2, with D perhaps matching TRBD1 (6 bases). This CDR3 has 13 amino acids. Germline assignment: CDR1 SGHRS and CDR2 YFSETQ. V lost 2 bases and J 10 bases, leaving 15 bases between the germline ends. CDR3 loop: CASSFSRDRTYTF. In DNA, the CDR3 is TGCGCCAGCAGCTTCTCTAGAGACAGGACCTACACCTTC.

The rearrangement joins TRBV3-1 (or the pseudogene TRBV3-2) to TRBJ1-2, with 7 bases lining up with TRBD1. Trimming took 2 bases from V and 4 from J; bases not matched to a gene: 7. In germline, CDR1 is LGHDT, CDR2 YNNKEL (reference sequence). This CDR3 comprises 15 residues. The CDR3 nucleotides read TGTGCCAGCAGCCAACTCCGACAGGGAGGCTATGGCTACACCTTC. This translates into CASSQLRQGGYGYTF.

CDR3 sequence (DNA): TGTGCCAGCTCACCACGGGCACCCGCTTACGAGCAGTACTTC. Translating it yields CASSPRAPAYEQYF. This sequence joins TRBV18 and TRBJ2-7; D not certain. Germline assignment: CDR1 KGHSH and CDR2 LQKENI. The CDR3 runs 14 residues. The V and J ends lost 1 base and 4 bases respectively, with 11 bases between them.

The chain combines TRBV28 with TRBJ1-4; D is possibly TRBD1 (5 bases). Between the trimmed V and J ends, which lost 6 bases and 0 bases, there was a span of 11 bases. Germline values: CDR1 MDHEN, CDR2 SYDVKM. The CDR3 contains 15 residues. CDR3 loop: CASSETGATNEKLFF. The CDR3 DNA sequence: TGTGCCAGCAGCGAGACGGGGGCAACTAATGAAAAACTGTTTTTT.

The chain employs TRBV9 and TRBJ2-3; D might be TRBD1 (5 bases). V gave up 0 bases and J gave up 0 bases, with 11 bases separating them. The CDR3 is 16 amino acids. Germline values: CDR1 SGDLS, CDR2 YYNGEE. DNA of the CDR3: TGTGCCAGCAGCGTAGGGGGCCGAACTAGCACAGATACGCAGTATTTT. Translated: CASSVGGRTSTDTQYF.

This rearrangement joins TRBV11-2 to TRBJ1-1; D ambiguous. The length of the CDR3 is 13 residues. Germline V gives CDR1 SGHAT, CDR2 FQNNGV. The V end was cut by 7 bases, the J end by 3 bases, with 12 bases between. The CDR3 sequence is CASNPFRDTEAFF. DNA of the CDR3: TGTGCCAGCAACCCCTTCCGGGACACTGAAGCTTTCTTT.

The chain carries TRBV7-9 and TRBJ2-1, with 9 bases fitting TRBD2. This CDR3 contains 18 residues. J was trimmed by 7 bases and V by 7 bases; bases with no gene match: 20. The germline gives CDR1 SEHNR, CDR2 FQNEAQ (reference sequence). CDR3 sequence: CASIEGGMRLAGPNEQFF. The CDR3, as DNA: TGTGCCAGCATAGAAGGGGGCATGCGGCTAGCGGGGCCGAATGAGCAGTTCTTC.

The V and J genes are TRBV7-9 and TRBJ2-7; 8 bases map to TRBD1. Per the germline V gene, CDR1 is SEHNR and CDR2 is FQNEAQ (reference sequence). This CDR3 spans 15 amino acids. V dropped 1 base and J dropped 9; count of bases not matched to a gene: 11. The CDR3 is CASSLGQGRILGQYF. Here the CDR3 DNA reads TGTGCCAGCAGCTTAGGACAGGGGAGAATTTTAGGGCAGTACTTC.

This clone showed up just once. The CDR3 DNA reads TGTGCCAGCACCCTGGGCCTTGGCAATCAGCCCCAGCATTTT. Translating gives CASTLGLGNQPQHF. V is TRBV28 and J is TRBJ1-5; D is ambiguous. The germline V and J ends were trimmed by 7 bases and 2 bases, with 12 bases remaining between them. Germline V gene sequence: CDR1 MDHEN, CDR2 SYDVKM. The CDR3 totals 14 residues.

The genes are TRBV5-4 and TRBJ2-2; D might be TRBD1 (6 bases). Between the trimmed V and J ends, which lost 3 bases and 1 base, there was a span of 10 bases. The CDR3 runs 15 residues. Per germline, CDR1 SGHNT and CDR2 YYREEE (reference sequence). For the CDR3, the DNA is TGTGCCAGCAGCTACCTGACAGGGAACACCGGGGAGCTGTTTTTT. This codes for CASSYLTGNTGELFF. The full variable domain, completed using reference TRBV5-4 and TRBJ2-2, is ETGVTQSPTHLIKTRGQQVTLRCSSQSGHNTVSWYQQALGQGPQFIFQYYREEENGRGNFPPRFSGLQFPNYSSELNVNALELDDSALYLCASSYLTGNTGELFFGEGSRLTVL.

The J gene is TRBJ2-2, the V gene TRBV29-1, with 8 bases fitting TRBD1. The J segment lost 7 bases and the V segment lost 7 bases, leaving 11 bases of the junction unmatched. Looked up from germline, CDR1 is SQVTM and CDR2 is ANQGSEA. The length of the CDR3 is 14 residues. In DNA form, the CDR3 reads TGCAGCGCCTCTGGACAGGGACGAGGCGGGGAGCTGTTTTTT. It specifies CSASGQGRGGELFF.

The chain joins TRBV30 to TRBJ1-5; 7 nucleotides agree with TRBD1. Germline trimming cut 1 base from V and 3 bases from J; bases unmatched to any gene: 6. Germline V gene sequence: CDR1 GTSNPN, CDR2 SVGIG (reference sequence). The CDR3 length is 15 residues. Here the CDR3 DNA reads TGTGCCTGGAGTGCCGCCGGGACAGTCAATCAGCCCCAGCATTTT. Protein: CAWSAAGTVNQPQHF.

This clone was observed a single time. Here the CDR3 DNA reads TGTGCCACCGGTGGCGGGGCGCAAAGAAACACCATATATTTT. Translated: CATGGGAQRNTIYF. This chain connects TRBV19 to TRBJ1-3; D is possibly TRBD1 (5 bases). Per germline, CDR1 LNHDA and CDR2 SQIVND (reference sequence). Trimming stripped 10 bases from V and 5 bases from J, with 18 bases between. The CDR3 is 14 residues long.

The V gene is TRBV18, the J gene TRBJ2-2, with D hard to call. The CDR3 contains 13 residues. V lost 2 bases and J lost 3, with 4 bases in between. The germline gives CDR1 KGHSH, CDR2 LQKENI. The CDR3, as DNA: TGTGCCAGCTCACCAAGAGACACCGGGGAGCTGTTTTTT. Translation: CASSPRDTGELFF.

The chain couples TRBV19 to TRBJ1-1, with 8 bases lining up with TRBD1. The V segment lost 7 bases and the J segment 1 base; nucleotides outside the gene matches: 8. CDR1 LNHDA and CDR2 SQIVND come from the germline V gene (reference sequence). This CDR3 contains 15 residues. The CDR3 DNA follows: TGTGCCAGTATCGACAGGGGTGGGAGGAACACTGAAGCTTTCTTT. It codes for CASIDRGGRNTEAFF.

The rearrangement joins TRBV7-2 to TRBJ2-7; maybe TRBD2 (5 bases). Germline-derived CDR1 and CDR2 are SGHTA and FQGNSA. The germline V and J ends were trimmed by 1 base and 3 bases, with 16 bases remaining between them. This CDR3 comprises 16 residues. This CDR3 reads CASSLGVGGRGYEQYF. As DNA, the CDR3 is TGTGCCAGCAGCTTAGGGGTCGGCGGCCGGGGCTACGAGCAGTACTTC.

The rearrangement uses TRBV28 and TRBJ2-2; a possible D gene is TRBD1 (6 bases). This CDR3 is built from 14 residues. Deletions cut 2 bases from V and 7 bases from J, with 11 bases between. Germline V CDR1 and CDR2: MDHEN, SYDVKM. The CDR3 nucleotides read TGTGCCAGCAGTTTAATGTACAGGGTCGGGGAGCTGTTTTTT. This codes for CASSLMYRVGELFF.

This chain joins TRBV18 and TRBJ1-3; TRBD1 aligns across 7 bases. Per the germline V gene, CDR1 is KGHSH and CDR2 is LQKENI. The junction had 8 bases not matched to a gene; V was cut back by 6 bases and J by 0 bases. The CDR3 is 16 residues long. This CDR3 is CASSPQEGASGNTIYF. The CDR3 DNA reads TGTGCCAGCTCCCCCCAGGAGGGGGCCTCTGGAAACACCATATATTTT. The full variable domain, completed using reference TRBV18 and TRBJ1-3, is NAGVMQNPRHLVRRRGQEARLRCSPMKGHSHVYWYRQLPEEGLKFMVYLQKENIIDESGMPKERFSAEFPKEGPSILRIQQVVRGDSAAYFCASSPQEGASGNTIYFGEGSWLTVV.

The genes are TRBV5-4 and TRBJ2-5; 7 positions agree with TRBD1. V shed 0 bases, J shed 7 bases, and the junction held 9 bases outside the gene matches. CDR1 and CDR2 from the germline V gene are SGHNT and YYREEE (reference sequence). This CDR3 spans 15 amino acids. The CDR3 region has the DNA TGTGCCAGCAGCTTGGCCGAGGGGGCTCAGGGGACCCAGTACTTC. Its translation: CASSLAEGAQGTQYF.

This chain links TRBV6-5 with TRBJ2-3; the match to TRBD1 covers 7 bases. Trimming at V came to 5 bases and at J to 2 bases, leaving 7 bases not matched to a gene. The CDR3 extends over 15 amino acids. The germline V gene encodes CDR1 MNHEY and CDR2 SVGAGI. The chain's CDR3 is CASSPKDRLTDTQYF. In nucleotides, the CDR3 is TGTGCCAGCAGTCCCAAGGACAGGCTCACAGATACGCAGTATTTT.

The chain carries TRBV30 and TRBJ2-1; TRBD1 matches 9 bases. Germline CDR1 reads GTSNPN; CDR2 reads SVGIG (reference sequence). Trimming took 5 bases from V and 4 from J; bases not matched to a gene: 6. The CDR3 covers 14 residues. For the CDR3, the DNA is TGTGCCTGGGGGACAGGGCAGACTTACAATGAGCAGTTCTTC. Protein sequence: CAWGTGQTYNEQFF.

The gene calls are TRBV6-5 and TRBJ2-2; 9 bases fit TRBD1. Germline CDR1 is MNHEY and CDR2 is SVGAGI. J was trimmed by 2 bases and V by 8 bases; bases with no gene match: 6. The CDR3 totals 15 residues. Here the CDR3 reads CASSRDRANTGELFF. The CDR3 DNA reads TGTGCCAGCTCCCGGGACAGGGCCAACACCGGGGAGCTGTTTTTT.

This clone was recorded many times. In nucleotides, the CDR3 is TGTGCCAGCAGCTCAGTTGGGACAGGCAGACATAGTACTGAAGCTTTCTTT. This encodes CASSSVGTGRHSTEAFF. This chain joins TRBV7-9 and TRBJ1-1, with 8 positions matching TRBD1. Germline-derived CDR1 and CDR2 are SEHNR and FQNEAQ (reference sequence). The V and J ends lost 4 bases and 5 bases, in that order; junction bases with no gene match: 15. This CDR3 has 17 residues.